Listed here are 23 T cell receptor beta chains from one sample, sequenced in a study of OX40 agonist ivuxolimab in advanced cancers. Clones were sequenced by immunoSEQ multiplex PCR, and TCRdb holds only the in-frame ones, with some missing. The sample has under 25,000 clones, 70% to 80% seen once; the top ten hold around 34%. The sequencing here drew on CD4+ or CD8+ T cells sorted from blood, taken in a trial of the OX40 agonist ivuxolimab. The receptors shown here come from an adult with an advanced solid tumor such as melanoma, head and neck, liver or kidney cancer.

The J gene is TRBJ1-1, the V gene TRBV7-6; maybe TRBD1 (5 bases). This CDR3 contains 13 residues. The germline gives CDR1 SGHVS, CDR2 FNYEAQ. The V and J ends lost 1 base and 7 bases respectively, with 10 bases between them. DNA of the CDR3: TGTGCCAGCAGCTTAGTGGCGGGGGGTGAAGCTTTCTTT. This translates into CASSLVAGGEAFF.

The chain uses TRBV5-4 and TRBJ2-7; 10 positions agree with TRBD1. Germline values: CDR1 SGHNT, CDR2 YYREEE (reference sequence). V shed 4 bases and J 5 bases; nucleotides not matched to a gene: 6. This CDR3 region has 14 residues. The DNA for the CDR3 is TGTGCCAGCAGCCCGGGACAGGGGATCGACGAGCAGTACTTC. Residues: CASSPGQGIDEQYF.

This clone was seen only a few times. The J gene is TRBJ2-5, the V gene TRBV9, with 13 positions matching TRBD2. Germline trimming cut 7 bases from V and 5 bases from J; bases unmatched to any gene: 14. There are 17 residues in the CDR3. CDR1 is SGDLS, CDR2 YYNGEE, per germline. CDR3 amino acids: CASLTDLLAGGRETQYF. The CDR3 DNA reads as TGTGCCAGCCTCACGGACTTACTAGCGGGGGGGCGGGAGACCCAGTACTTC.

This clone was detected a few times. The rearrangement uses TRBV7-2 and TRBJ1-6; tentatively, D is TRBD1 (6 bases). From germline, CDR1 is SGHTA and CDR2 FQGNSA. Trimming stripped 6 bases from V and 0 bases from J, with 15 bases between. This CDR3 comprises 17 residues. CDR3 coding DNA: TGTGCCAGCAGGGACCGACAGGCGAGCTCCTATAATTCACCCCTCCACTTT. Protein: CASRDRQASSYNSPLHF.

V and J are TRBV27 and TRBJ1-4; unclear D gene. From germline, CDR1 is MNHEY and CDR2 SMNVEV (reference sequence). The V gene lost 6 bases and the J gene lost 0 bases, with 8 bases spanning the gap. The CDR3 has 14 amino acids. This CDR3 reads CASSPGATNEKLFF. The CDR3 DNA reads TGTGCCAGCAGCCCGGGCGCAACTAATGAAAAACTGTTTTTT.

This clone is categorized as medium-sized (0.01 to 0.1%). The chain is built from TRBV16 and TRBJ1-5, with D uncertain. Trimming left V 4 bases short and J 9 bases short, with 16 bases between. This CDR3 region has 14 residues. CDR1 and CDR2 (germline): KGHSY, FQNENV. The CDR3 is CASSPTQGRPPQHF. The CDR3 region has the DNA TGTGCCAGCAGCCCGACGCAAGGCAGGCCGCCCCAGCATTTT.

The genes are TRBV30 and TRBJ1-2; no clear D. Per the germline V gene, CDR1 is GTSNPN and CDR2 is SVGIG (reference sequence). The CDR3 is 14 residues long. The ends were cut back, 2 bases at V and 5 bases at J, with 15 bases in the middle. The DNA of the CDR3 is TGTGCCTGGAGTCGACAAGTAGTCGGATATGGCTACACCTTC. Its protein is CAWSRQVVGYGYTF.

The CDR3 sequence: CAWRERSEGSNQPQHF. The CDR3 nucleotides are TGTGCCTGGCGGGAGAGGTCGGAGGGCAGCAATCAGCCCCAGCATTTT. The chain recombines TRBV30 with TRBJ1-5; D gene uncertain. The CDR3 is 16 amino acids. Trimming took off 5 bases at V and 1 base at J, with 18 bases between the two ends. Germline CDR1 GTSNPN, CDR2 SVGIG (reference sequence).

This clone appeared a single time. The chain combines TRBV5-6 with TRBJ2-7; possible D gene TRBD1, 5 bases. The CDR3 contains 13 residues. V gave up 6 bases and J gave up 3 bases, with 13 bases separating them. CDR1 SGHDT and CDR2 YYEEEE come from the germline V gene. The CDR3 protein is CASTSRGYYEQYF. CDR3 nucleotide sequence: TGTGCCAGCACCTCTAGGGGCTACTACGAGCAGTACTTC.

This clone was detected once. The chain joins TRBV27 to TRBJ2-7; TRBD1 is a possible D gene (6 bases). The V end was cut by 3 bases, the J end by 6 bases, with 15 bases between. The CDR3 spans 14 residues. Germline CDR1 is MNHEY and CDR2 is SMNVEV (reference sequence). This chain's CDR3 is CASSFVAGAGEQYF. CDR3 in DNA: TGTGCCAGCAGTTTCGTGGCAGGGGCTGGCGAGCAGTACTTC.

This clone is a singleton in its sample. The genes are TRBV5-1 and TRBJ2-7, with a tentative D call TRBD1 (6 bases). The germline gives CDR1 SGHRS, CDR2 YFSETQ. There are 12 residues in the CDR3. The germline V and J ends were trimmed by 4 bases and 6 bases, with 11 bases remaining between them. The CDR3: CASSPGHGEQYF. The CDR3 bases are TGCGCCAGCAGCCCGGGACACGGCGAGCAGTACTTC.

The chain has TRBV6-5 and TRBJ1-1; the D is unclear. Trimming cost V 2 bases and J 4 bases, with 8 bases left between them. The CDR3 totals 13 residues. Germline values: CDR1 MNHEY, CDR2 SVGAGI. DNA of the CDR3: TGTGCCAGCAGTTACGGGGTTGGCACTGAAGCTTTCTTT. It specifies CASSYGVGTEAFF.

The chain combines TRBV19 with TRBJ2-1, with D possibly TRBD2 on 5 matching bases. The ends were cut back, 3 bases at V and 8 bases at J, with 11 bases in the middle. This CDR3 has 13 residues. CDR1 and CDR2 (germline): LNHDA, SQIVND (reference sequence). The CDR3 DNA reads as TGTGCCAGTAGTATCGGAGAGGGCGATGAGCAGTTCTTC. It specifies CASSIGEGDEQFF.

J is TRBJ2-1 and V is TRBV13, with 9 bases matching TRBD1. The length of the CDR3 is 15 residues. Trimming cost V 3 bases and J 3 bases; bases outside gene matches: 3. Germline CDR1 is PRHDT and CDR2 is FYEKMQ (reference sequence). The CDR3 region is CASSFDRGSYNEQFF. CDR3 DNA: TGTGCCAGCAGCTTCGACAGGGGGAGCTACAATGAGCAGTTCTTC.

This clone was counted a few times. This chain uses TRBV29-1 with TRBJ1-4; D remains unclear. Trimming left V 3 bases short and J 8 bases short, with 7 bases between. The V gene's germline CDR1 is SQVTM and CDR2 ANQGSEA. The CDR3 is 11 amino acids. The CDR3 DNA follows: TGCAGCGTTGAGTGGGCCGAAAAACTGTTTTTT. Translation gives CSVEWAEKLFF.

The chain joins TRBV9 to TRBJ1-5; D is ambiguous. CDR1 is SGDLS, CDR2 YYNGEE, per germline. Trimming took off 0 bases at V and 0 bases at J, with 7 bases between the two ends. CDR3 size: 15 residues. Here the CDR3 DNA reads TGTGCCAGCAGCGTAGATGGGGATAGCAATCAGCCCCAGCATTTT. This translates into CASSVDGDSNQPQHF.

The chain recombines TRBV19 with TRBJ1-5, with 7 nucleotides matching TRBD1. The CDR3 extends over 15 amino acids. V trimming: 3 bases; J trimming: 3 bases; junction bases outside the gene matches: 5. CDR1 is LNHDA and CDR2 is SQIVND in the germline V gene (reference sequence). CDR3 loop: CASSMGGGVNQPQHF. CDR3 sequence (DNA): TGTGCCAGTAGTATGGGAGGGGGCGTCAATCAGCCCCAGCATTTT.

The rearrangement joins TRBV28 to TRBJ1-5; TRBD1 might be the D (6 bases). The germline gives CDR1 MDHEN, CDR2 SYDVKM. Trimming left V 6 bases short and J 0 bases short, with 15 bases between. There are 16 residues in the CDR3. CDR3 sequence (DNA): TGTGCCAGCAGCCCCGGGACACCAACTAGCAATCAGCCCCAGCATTTT. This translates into CASSPGTPTSNQPQHF.

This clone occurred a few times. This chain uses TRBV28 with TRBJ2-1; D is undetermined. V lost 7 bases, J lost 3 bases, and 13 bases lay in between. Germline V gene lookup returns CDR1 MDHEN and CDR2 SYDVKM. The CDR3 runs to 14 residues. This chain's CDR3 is CASTLSAYYNEQFF. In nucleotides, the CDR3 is TGTGCCAGCACACTATCGGCATACTACAATGAGCAGTTCTTC.

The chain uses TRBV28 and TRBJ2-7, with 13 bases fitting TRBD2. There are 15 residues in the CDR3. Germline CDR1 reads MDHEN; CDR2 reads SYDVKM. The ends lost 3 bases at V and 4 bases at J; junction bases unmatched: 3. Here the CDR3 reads CASSFETSGRYEQYF. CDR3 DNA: TGTGCCAGCAGTTTTGAGACTAGCGGGAGGTACGAGCAGTACTTC.

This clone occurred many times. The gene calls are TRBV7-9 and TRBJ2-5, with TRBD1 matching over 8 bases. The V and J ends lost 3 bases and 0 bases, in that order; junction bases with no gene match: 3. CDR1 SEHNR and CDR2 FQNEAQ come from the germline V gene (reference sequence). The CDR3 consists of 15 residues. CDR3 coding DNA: TGTGCCAGCAGCTTTTTGGACAGGGACCAAGAGACCCAGTACTTC. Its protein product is CASSFLDRDQETQYF.

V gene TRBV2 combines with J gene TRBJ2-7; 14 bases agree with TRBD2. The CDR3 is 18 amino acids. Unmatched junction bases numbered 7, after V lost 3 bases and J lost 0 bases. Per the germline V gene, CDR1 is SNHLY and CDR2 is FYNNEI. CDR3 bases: TGTGCCAGCAGTGACCAGGGACTAGCGGGGGACCTCTCCTACGAGCAGTACTTC. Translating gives CASSDQGLAGDLSYEQYF.

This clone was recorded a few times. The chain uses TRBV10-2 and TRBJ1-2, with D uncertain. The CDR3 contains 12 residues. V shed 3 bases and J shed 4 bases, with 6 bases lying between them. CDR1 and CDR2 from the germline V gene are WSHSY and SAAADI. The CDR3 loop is CASSDSLYGYTF. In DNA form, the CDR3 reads TGCGCCAGCAGTGACAGCCTCTATGGCTACACCTTC.